A selection of T cell receptor beta chains follows, all from one sample in a study of cytomegalovirus exposure and HLA in healthy donors. TCRdb's copy holds only in-frame clones and misses some; the assay was immunoSEQ multiplex PCR. The table shows roughly 100,000 clones, with 60% to 85% occurring only once. The specimen sequenced was PBMCs. These receptors all stem from a woman aged 18-35 years in good health and CMV-seropositive. CDR3s include the opening cysteine and the closing phenylalanine or tryptophan. A D gene is named only where the DNA matches it firmly. Clone size appears in some rows only: once, few, many, or a class for an expanded clone.

abundance	v_gene	j_gene	d_gene	CDR3nt	CDR3aa
NA	TRBV5-6	TRBJ2-5	NA	TGTGCCAGCAGCTTGAGTGCGGGATGGGAGACCCAGTACTTC	CASSLSAGWETQYF
NA	TRBV30	TRBJ1-6	NA	TGTGCCGGCCACAGGAGCTCCTATAATTCACCCCTCCACTTT	CAGHRSSYNSPLHF
NA	TRBV7-2	TRBJ2-1	NA	TGTGCCAGCAGCTTAGTCAGTCTAGAGTCGACGGGTGAGCAGTTCTTC	CASSLVSLESTGEQFF
few	TRBV2	TRBJ2-5	TRBD2	TGTGCCAGCAGTATGACTAGCGGGAGTCTGAAAGAGACCCAGTACTTC	CASSMTSGSLKETQYF
NA	TRBV5-6	TRBJ2-3	NA	TGTGCCAGCAGCTTTTTCGCGAAGAGCACAGATACGCAGTATTTT	CASSFFAKSTDTQYF
NA	TRBV27	TRBJ2-1	TRBD2	TGTGCCAGCAGTTGGGGACTAGCGGGAAGCTCCTACAATGAGCAGTTCTTC	CASSWGLAGSSYNEQFF
once	TRBV7-2	TRBJ2-7	TRBD2	TGTGCCAGCAGCTTAACACCGGGGGAGGGGTACGAGCAGTACTTC	CASSLTPGEGYEQYF
once	TRBV27	TRBJ2-3	TRBD2	TGTGCCAGCAGTAACAGACTAGCGACTAGCACAGATACGCAGTATTTT	CASSNRLATSTDTQYF
NA	TRBV27	TRBJ1-6	TRBD1	TGTGCCAGCAGCCGGACAGGGTTCAATTCACCCCTCCACTTT	CASSRTGFNSPLHF
NA	TRBV6-1	TRBJ1-4	NA	TGTGCCAGCAGTGAAAGGAGGGCCGGTAATGAAAAACTGTTTTTT	CASSERRAGNEKLFF
once	TRBV30	TRBJ1-6	NA	TGTGCCTGGAGTGTAGGTGGGGCGGAAAATTCACCCCTCCACTTT	CAWSVGGAENSPLHF
NA	TRBV5-3	TRBJ2-1	TRBD2	TGTGCCAGAAGCTTGGGTAGGCGGACTAGCGGAAGCCTGCAGTTCTTC	CARSLGRRTSGSLQFF
NA	TRBV10-3	TRBJ2-1	NA	TGTGCCATCAGTGGTTGGGGGGGACAAAAACCCAATGAGCAGTTCTTC	CAISGWGGQKPNEQFF
NA	TRBV4-1	TRBJ2-7	NA	TGCGCCAGCAGCCAAGCAATCGGCTCCTACGAGCAGTACTTC	CASSQAIGSYEQYF
few	TRBV27	TRBJ2-7	TRBD1	TGTGCCAGCAGGGGGACAGGGGACTCCTACGAGCAGTACTTC	CASRGTGDSYEQYF
NA	TRBV21-1	TRBJ2-1	NA	TGTGCCAGCAGCTGGGGTCGGACGGGACTAGCCTACAATGAGCAGTTCTTC	CASSWGRTGLAYNEQFF
NA	TRBV28	TRBJ2-1	TRBD1	TGTGCCAGCAGTCCCGGGACAGGGGGTACGGATGAGCAGTTCTTC	CASSPGTGGTDEQFF
few	TRBV15	TRBJ2-3	NA	TGTGCCACCAGCCTAACAGATACGCAGTATTTT	CATSLTDTQYF
NA	TRBV2	TRBJ1-2	TRBD1	TGTGCCAGCAGTGCACCGGGGACAGGGACTGGCTACACCTTC	CASSAPGTGTGYTF
many	TRBV10-1	TRBJ1-1	NA	TGCGCCAGCAGTGGTAAGTCAGACAGGTCAAACACTGAAGCTTTCTTT	CASSGKSDRSNTEAFF
once	TRBV12-5	TRBJ2-1	NA	TGTGCTAGTGGTTCAACCAACGGGACTTCCGATATCAATGAGCAGTTCTTC	CASGSTNGTSDINEQFF
once	TRBV18	TRBJ1-2	NA	TGTGCCAGCTCCAAATTTTGGGGAACTCCCGACGGGGGTTATGGCTACACCTTC	CASSKFWGTPDGGYGYTF
NA	TRBV4-1	TRBJ2-2	NA	TGCGCCAGCAGCCCCGGTACAGGTTCAAAGCGGGAGCTGTTTTTT	CASSPGTGSKRELFF
NA	TRBV6-6	TRBJ2-2	NA	TGTGCCAGCAGTTACCACGCTAGCGGGGAGCTGTTTTTT	CASSYHASGELFF
NA	TRBV6-6	TRBJ2-6	NA	TGTGCCAGCTCCCCCGGGAGCTCTGGGGCCAACGTCCTGACTTTC	CASSPGSSGANVLTF
NA	TRBV11-2	TRBJ2-7	NA	TGTGCCAGCAGCTTAGATATTAGCGGAACAACCTACGAGCAGTACTTC	CASSLDISGTTYEQYF
NA	TRBV28	TRBJ2-7	TRBD1	TGTGCCAGCAGCCCTAGGACAGGGGGCTTCACCTACGAGCAGTACTTC	CASSPRTGGFTYEQYF
NA	TRBV4-2	TRBJ2-1	TRBD2	TGTGCCAGCAGCCAAGAGAGCGGGAGGGCCATCGATGAGCAGTTCTTC	CASSQESGRAIDEQFF
NA	TRBV5-1	TRBJ2-7	NA	TGCGCCAGCAGCTTGGACTTGGGAGGTGCGGGCGAGCAGTACTTC	CASSLDLGGAGEQYF
NA	TRBV5-1	TRBJ1-1	NA	TGCGCCAGCAGCTTGGCGGGTCACACTGAAGCTTTCTTT	CASSLAGHTEAFF
NA	TRBV29-1	TRBJ1-6	NA	TGCAGCGTTGATTGGGGGGACAATTCACCCCTCCACTTT	CSVDWGDNSPLHF
NA	TRBV5-1	TRBJ2-3	NA	TGCGCCAGCAGCTGGCTAGACACAGATACGCAGTATTTT	CASSWLDTDTQYF